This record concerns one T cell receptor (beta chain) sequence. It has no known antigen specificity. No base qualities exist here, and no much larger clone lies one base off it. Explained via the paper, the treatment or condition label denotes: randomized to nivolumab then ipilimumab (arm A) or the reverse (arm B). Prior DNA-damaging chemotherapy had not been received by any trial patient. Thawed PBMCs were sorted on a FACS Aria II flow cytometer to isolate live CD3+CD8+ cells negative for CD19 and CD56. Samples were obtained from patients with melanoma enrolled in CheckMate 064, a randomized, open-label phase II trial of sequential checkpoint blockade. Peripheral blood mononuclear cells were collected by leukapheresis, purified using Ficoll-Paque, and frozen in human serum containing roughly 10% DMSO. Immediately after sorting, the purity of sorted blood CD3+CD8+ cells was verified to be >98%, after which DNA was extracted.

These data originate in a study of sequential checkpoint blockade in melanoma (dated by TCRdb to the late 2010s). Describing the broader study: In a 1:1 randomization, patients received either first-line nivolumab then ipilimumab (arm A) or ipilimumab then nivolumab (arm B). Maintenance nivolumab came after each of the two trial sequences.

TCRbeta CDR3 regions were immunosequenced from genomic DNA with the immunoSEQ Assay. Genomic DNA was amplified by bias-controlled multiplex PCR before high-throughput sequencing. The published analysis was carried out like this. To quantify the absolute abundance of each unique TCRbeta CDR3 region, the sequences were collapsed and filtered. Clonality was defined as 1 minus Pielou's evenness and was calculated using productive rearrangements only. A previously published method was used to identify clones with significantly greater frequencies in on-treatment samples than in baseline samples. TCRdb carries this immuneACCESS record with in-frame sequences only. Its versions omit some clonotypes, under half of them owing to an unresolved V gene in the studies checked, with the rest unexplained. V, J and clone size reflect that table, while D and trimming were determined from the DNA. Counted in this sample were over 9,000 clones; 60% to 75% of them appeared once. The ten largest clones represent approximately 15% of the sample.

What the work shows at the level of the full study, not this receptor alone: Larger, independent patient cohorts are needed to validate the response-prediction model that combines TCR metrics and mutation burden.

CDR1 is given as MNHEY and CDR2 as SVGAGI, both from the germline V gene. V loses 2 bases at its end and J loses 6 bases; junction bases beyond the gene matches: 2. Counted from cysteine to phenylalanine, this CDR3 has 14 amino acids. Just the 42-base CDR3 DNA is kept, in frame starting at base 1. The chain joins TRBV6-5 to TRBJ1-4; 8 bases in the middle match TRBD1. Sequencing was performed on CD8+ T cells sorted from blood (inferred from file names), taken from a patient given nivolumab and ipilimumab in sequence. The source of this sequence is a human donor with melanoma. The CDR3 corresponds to CASSYGQGDEKLFF. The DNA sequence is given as TGTGCCAGCAGTTACGGACAGGGTGATGAAAAACTGTTTTTT.